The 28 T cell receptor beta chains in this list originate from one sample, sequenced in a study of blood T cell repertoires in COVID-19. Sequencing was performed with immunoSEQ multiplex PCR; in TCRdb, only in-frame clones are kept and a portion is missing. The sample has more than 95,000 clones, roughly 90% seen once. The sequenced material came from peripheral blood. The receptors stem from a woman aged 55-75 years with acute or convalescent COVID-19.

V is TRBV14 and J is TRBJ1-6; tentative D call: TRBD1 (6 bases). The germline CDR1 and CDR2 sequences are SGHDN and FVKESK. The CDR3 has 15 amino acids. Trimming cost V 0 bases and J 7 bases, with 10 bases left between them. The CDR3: CASSQEGTGNSPLHF. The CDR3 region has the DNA TGTGCCAGCAGCCAAGAGGGAACAGGGAATTCACCCCTCCACTTT. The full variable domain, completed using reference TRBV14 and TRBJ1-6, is EAGVTQFPSHSVIEKGQTVTLRCDPISGHDNLYWYRRVMGKEIKFLLHFVKESKQDESGMPNNRFLAERTGGTYSTLKVQPAELEDSGVYFCASSQEGTGNSPLHFGNGTRLTVT.

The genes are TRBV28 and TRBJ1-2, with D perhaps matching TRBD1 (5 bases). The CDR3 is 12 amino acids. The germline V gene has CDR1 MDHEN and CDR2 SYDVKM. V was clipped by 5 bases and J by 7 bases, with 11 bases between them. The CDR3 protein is CASSTRERGYTF. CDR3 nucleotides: TGTGCCAGCAGTACCAGGGAACGTGGCTACACCTTC.

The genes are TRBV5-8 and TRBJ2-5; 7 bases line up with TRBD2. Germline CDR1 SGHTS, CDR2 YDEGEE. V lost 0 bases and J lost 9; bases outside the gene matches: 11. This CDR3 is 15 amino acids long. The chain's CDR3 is CASSLGQRGVKAQYF. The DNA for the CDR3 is TGTGCCAGCAGCTTGGGGCAGCGGGGAGTGAAGGCCCAGTACTTC.

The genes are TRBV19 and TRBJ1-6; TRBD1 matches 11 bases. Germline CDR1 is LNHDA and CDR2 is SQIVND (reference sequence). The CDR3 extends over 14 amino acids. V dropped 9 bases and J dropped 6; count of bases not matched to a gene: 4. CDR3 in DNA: TGTGCCAGCTTGGACAGGGGGCTTAATTCACCCCTCCACTTT. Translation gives CASLDRGLNSPLHF.

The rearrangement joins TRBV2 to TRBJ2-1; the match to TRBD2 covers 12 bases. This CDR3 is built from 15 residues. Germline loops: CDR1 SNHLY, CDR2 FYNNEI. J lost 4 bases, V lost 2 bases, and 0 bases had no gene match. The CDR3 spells CASSELAGGYNEQFF. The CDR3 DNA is TGTGCCAGCAGTGAACTAGCGGGAGGGTACAATGAGCAGTTCTTC.

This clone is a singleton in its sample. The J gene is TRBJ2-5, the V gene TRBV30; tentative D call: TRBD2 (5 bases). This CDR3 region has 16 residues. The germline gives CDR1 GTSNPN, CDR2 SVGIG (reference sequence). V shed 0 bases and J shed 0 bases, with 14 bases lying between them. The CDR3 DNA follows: TGTGCCTGGAGTGTGGCCAGCGGAGTGTACCAAGAGACCCAGTACTTC. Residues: CAWSVASGVYQETQYF.

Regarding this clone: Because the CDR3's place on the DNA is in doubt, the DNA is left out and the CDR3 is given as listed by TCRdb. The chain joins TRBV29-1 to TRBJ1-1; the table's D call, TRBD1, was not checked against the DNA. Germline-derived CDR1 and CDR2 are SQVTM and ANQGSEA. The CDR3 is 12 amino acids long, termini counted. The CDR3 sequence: CSVDVGAGITFF.

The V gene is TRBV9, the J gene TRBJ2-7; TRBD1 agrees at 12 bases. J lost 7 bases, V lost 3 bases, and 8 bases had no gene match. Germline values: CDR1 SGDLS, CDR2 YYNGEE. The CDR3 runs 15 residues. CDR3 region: CASSASGTGGREQYF. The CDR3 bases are TGTGCCAGCAGCGCATCCGGGACAGGGGGCAGGGAGCAGTACTTC.

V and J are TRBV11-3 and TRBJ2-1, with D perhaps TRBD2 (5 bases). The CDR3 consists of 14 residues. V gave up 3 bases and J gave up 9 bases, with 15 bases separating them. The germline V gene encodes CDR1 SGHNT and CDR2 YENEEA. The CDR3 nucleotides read TGTGCCAGCAGCTTCGGCGGGCCCTTGGGTGAGCAGTTCTTC. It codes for CASSFGGPLGEQFF. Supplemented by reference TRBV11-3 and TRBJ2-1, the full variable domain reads EAGVVQSPRYKIIEKKQPVAFWCNPISGHNTLYWYLQNLGQGPELLIRYENEEAVDDSQLPKDRFSAERLKGVDSTLKIQPAELGDSAVYLCASSFGGPLGEQFFGPGTRLTVL.

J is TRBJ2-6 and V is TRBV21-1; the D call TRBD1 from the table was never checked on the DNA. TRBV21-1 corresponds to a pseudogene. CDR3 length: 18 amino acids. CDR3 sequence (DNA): TGTGCCAGCAGCAAAGGGGCGGACAGGGAACCTGGGGCCAACGTCCTGACTTTC. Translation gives CASSKGADREPGANVLTF.

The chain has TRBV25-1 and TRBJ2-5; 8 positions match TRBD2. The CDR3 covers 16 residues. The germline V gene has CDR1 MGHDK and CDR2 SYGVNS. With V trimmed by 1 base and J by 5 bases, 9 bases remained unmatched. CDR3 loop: CASSESVGRARETQYF. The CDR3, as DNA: TGTGCCAGCAGTGAATCTGTCGGGAGGGCCCGGGAGACCCAGTACTTC.

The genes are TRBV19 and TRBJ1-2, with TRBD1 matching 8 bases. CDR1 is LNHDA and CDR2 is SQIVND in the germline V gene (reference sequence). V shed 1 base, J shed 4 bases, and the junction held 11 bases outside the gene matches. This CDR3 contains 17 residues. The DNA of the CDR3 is TGTGCCAGTAGTATAGGTGGTGGACAGGGCGTATCCTATGGCTACACCTTC. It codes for CASSIGGGQGVSYGYTF.

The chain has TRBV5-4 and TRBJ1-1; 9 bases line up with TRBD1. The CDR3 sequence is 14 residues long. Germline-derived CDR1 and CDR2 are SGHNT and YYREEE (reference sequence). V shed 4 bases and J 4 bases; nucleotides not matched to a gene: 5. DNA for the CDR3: TGTGCCAGCAGCCCGACGGGACAGGGCACTGAAGCTTTCTTT. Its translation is CASSPTGQGTEAFF.

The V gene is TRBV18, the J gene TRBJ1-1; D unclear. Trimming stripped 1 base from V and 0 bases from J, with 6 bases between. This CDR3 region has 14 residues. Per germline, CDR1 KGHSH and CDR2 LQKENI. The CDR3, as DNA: TGTGCCAGCTCACCACTCGTTATGAACACTGAAGCTTTCTTT. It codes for CASSPLVMNTEAFF.

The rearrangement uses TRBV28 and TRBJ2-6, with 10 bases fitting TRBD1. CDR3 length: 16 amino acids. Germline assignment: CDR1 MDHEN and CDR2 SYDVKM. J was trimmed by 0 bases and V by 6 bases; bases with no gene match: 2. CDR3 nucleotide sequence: TGTGCCAGCAGGGGACAGGGGAGCTCTGGGGCCAACGTCCTGACTTTC. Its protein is CASRGQGSSGANVLTF.

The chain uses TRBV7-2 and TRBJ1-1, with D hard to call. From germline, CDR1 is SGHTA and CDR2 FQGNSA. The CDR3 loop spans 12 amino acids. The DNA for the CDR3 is TGTGGGATGGCGAGGCCGAACACTGAAGCTTTCTTT. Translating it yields CGMARPNTEAFF.

The CDR3 is CASSHRGGPETQYF. The CDR3 region has the DNA TGTGCCAGCAGCCACAGGGGCGGACCGGAGACCCAGTACTTC. This rearrangement joins TRBV6-5 to TRBJ2-5; 7 positions match TRBD1. The CDR3 runs 14 residues. J was trimmed by 5 bases and V by 6 bases; bases with no gene match: 9. Germline assignment: CDR1 MNHEY and CDR2 SVGAGI.

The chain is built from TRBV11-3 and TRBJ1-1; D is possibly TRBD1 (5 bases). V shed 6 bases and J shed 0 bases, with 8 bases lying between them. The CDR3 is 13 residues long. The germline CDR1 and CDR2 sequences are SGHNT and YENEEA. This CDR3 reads CASSTGLNTEAFF. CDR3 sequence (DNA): TGTGCCAGCAGTACAGGCTTGAACACTGAAGCTTTCTTT.

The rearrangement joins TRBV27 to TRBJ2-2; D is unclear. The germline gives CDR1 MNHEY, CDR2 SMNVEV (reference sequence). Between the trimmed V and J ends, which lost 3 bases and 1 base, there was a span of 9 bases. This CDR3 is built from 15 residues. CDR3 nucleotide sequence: TGTGCCAGCAGTTTTTCCCGAGGGAACACCGGGGAGCTGTTTTTT. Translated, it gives CASSFSRGNTGELFF.

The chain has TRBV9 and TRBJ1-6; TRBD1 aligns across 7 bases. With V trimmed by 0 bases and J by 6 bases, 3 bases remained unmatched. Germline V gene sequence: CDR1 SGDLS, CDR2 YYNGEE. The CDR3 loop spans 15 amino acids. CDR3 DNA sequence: TGTGCCAGCAGCGTAGATACAGGGGCTAATTCACCCCTCCACTTT. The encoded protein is CASSVDTGANSPLHF.

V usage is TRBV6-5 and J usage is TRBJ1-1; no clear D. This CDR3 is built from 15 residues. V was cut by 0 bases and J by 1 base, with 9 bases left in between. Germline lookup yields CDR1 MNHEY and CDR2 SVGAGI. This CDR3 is CASSYSNGGNTEAFF. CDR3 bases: TGTGCCAGCAGTTACTCGAATGGCGGGAACACTGAAGCTTTCTTT.

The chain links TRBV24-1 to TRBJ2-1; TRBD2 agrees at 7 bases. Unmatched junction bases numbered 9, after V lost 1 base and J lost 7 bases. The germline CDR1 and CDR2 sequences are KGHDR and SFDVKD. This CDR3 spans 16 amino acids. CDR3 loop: CATSDLSGMGRNEQFF. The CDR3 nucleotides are TGTGCCACCAGTGATTTAAGCGGGATGGGTAGAAATGAGCAGTTCTTC.

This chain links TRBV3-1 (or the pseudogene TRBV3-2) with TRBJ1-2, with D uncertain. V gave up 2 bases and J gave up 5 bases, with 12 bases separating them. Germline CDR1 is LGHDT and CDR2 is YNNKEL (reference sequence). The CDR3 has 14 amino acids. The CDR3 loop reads CASSQTRNSYGYTF. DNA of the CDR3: TGTGCCAGCAGCCAAACGAGGAATAGTTATGGCTACACCTTC.

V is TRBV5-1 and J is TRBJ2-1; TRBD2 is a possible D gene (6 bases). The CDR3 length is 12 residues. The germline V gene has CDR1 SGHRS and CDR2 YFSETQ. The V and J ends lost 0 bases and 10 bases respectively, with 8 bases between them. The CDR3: CASSLDLAEQFF. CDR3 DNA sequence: TGCGCCAGCAGCTTGGACCTAGCGGAGCAGTTCTTC.

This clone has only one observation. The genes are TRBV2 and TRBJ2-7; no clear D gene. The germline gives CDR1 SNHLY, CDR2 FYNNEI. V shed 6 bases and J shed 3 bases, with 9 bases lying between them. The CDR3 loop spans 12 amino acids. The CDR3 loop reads CASSVTGYEQYF. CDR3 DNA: TGTGCCAGCAGCGTGACGGGCTACGAGCAGTACTTC.

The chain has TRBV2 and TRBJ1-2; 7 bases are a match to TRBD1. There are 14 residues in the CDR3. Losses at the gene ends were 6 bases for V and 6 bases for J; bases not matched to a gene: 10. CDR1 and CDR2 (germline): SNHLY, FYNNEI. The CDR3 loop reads CASRADRAGHGYTF. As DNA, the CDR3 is TGTGCCAGCAGAGCCGACAGGGCGGGGCATGGCTACACCTTC.

The CDR3 coding sequence is TGTGCCATCTCTTCGGGAGCCTATGAGCAGTTCTTC. It translates to CAISSGAYEQFF. The chain uses TRBV10-3 and TRBJ2-1; possible D gene TRBD2, 6 bases. This CDR3 region has 12 residues. Germline assignment: CDR1 ENHRY and CDR2 SYGVKD. The V gene lost 8 bases and the J gene lost 8 bases, with 13 bases spanning the gap.

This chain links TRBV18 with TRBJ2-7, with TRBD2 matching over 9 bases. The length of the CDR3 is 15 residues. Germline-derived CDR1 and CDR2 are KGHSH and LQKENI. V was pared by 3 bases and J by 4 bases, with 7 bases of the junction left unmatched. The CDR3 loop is CASSPPSGRPYEQYF. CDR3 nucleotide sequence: TGTGCCAGCTCACCCCCGAGCGGGAGGCCTTACGAGCAGTACTTC.